This TCR beta chain was observed in a study of blood T cell repertoires in COVID-19. Under the authors' procedure: Reference gene primer amplification gave estimated nucleated cell counts. Clones were read by immunoSEQ multiplex PCR, and TCRdb kept only the in-frame ones, dropping some. Clonal size and the V and J genes are those of that table, whereas D and trimming came from the DNA. The data show 110,000 or so clones, approximately 85% seen once. Germline-derived CDR1 and CDR2 are SGHRS and YFSETQ. V was clipped by 2 bases and J by 2 bases, with 19 bases between them. The CDR3 is 17 residues long. This clone was detected only once. Recruited during active infection, patients (from Seattle) were subsequently followed longitudinally.

The receptor was derived from a woman aged 60-75 years with COVID-19, enrolled during active disease. The chain combines TRBV5-1 with TRBJ2-5, with a possible D match to TRBD1 (6 bases). The sequenced sample was peripheral blood. The DNA for the CDR3 is TGCGCCAGCAGCTTTCAAGGCAGGGTAGGGGGACAAGAGACCCAGTACTTC. This encodes CASSFQGRVGGQETQYF. The whole variable domain, remainder taken from reference TRBV5-1 and TRBJ2-5, is KAGVTQTPRYLIKTRGQQVTLSCSPISGHRSVSWYQQTPGQGLQFLFEYFSETQRNKGNFPGRFSGRQFSNSRSEMNVSTLELGDSALYLCASSFQGRVGGQETQYFGPGTRLLVL.